Shown below are 13 T cell receptor beta chains from a single sample sequenced in a study of blood T cell repertoires in COVID-19. Profiling relied on immunoSEQ multiplex PCR, and the TCRdb table lists in-frame clones only, not all of them. Among roughly 150,000 clones listed, 85% were seen once. Material for sequencing was peripheral blood. These receptors were obtained from a woman of 80 years or more with COVID-19, enrolled during active disease.

This chain links TRBV10-3 with TRBJ1-1; 9 bases fit TRBD1. Germline V gene data show CDR1 as ENHRY and CDR2 as SYGVKD. Losses at the gene ends were 5 bases for V and 4 bases for J; bases not matched to a gene: 14. This CDR3 region has 17 residues. For the CDR3, the DNA is TGTGCCATCAGTACCCTCCCTGGGACAGGGATGGCCACTGAAGCTTTCTTT. Amino acid sequence: CAISTLPGTGMATEAFF.

This sequence joins TRBV2 and TRBJ1-5; D not certain. Germline CDR1 and CDR2: SNHLY and FYNNEI. V was shortened by 3 bases and J by 1 base, with 13 bases between the two germline ends. The CDR3 is made up of 16 amino acids. CDR3 in amino acids: CASSEQAAGSNQPQHF. CDR3 in DNA: TGTGCCAGCAGTGAGCAAGCAGCCGGGAGCAATCAGCCCCAGCATTTT.

The chain combines TRBV19 with TRBJ1-5; D is perhaps TRBD1 (6 bases). Between the trimmed V and J ends, which lost 7 bases and 9 bases, there was a span of 25 bases. Germline V CDR1 and CDR2: LNHDA, SQIVND (reference sequence). The CDR3 has 16 amino acids. As DNA, the CDR3 is TGTGCCAGTACCTCTACTCCGGGACATCGGGACCCGCCCCAGCATTTT. Translated, it gives CASTSTPGHRDPPQHF.

V gene TRBV7-3 combines with J gene TRBJ2-1; 7 bases align to TRBD2. Losses at the gene ends were 2 bases for V and 6 bases for J; bases not matched to a gene: 10. From germline, CDR1 is SGHTA and CDR2 FQGTGA. This CDR3 region has 16 residues. The CDR3 coding sequence is TGTGCCAGCAGCTTAGGCGGGGGTTTTTTAGGCAATGAGCAGTTCTTC. This encodes CASSLGGGFLGNEQFF.

The genes are TRBV5-5 and TRBJ2-7, with D perhaps matching TRBD2 (6 bases). This CDR3 region has 16 residues. The V end lost 4 bases, the J end lost 0 bases, and 17 bases lay between the germline ends. The germline V gene encodes CDR1 SGHKS and CDR2 YYEKEE (reference sequence). CDR3 DNA sequence: TGTGCCAGCAGCATCCTTGGCGGGGATGCCTCCTACGAGCAGTACTTC. It yields the protein CASSILGGDASYEQYF.

The rearrangement joins TRBV5-1 to TRBJ2-1, with TRBD2 matching 10 bases. There are 14 residues in the CDR3. Germline V gene lookup returns CDR1 SGHRS and CDR2 YFSETQ. The junction had 7 bases not matched to a gene; V was cut back by 3 bases and J by 10 bases. CDR3 sequence (DNA): TGCGCCAGCAGCTCGGGACTAGCGACCCTCGAGCAGTTCTTC. Its translation: CASSSGLATLEQFF.

The genes are TRBV7-2 and TRBJ1-2; 9 bases are a match to TRBD1. Germline values: CDR1 SGHTA, CDR2 FQGNSA. The V and J ends lost 5 bases and 4 bases, in that order; junction bases with no gene match: 5. The CDR3 has 14 amino acids. CDR3 in amino acids: CASSRDREGYGYTF. As DNA, the CDR3 is TGTGCCAGCAGCCGGGACAGGGAGGGCTATGGCTACACCTTC.

The rearrangement links TRBV2 to TRBJ2-6, with 7 bases matching TRBD1. CDR1 and CDR2 (germline): SNHLY, FYNNEI. This CDR3 spans 14 amino acids. With 9 bases clipped from V and 2 bases from J, the junction kept 4 bases outside the gene matches. This CDR3 reads CASGQGAGANVLTF. CDR3 sequence (DNA): TGTGCCAGTGGGCAGGGGGCTGGGGCCAACGTCCTGACTTTC.

Here the CDR3 DNA reads TGCGCCAGCAGCGGAGGGGCTGGGGCCTCTGGAAACACCATATATTTT. Encoded protein: CASSGGAGASGNTIYF. The rearrangement joins TRBV5-1 to TRBJ1-3; a possible D gene is TRBD1 (5 bases). Trimming pared 4 bases from V and 0 bases from J, leaving 14 bases between. Per the germline V gene, CDR1 is SGHRS and CDR2 is YFSETQ. The CDR3 loop spans 16 amino acids.

This chain connects TRBV11-2 to TRBJ1-1, with 7 nucleotides matching TRBD1. Trimming took 7 bases from V and 0 from J; bases not matched to a gene: 2. The V gene's germline CDR1 is SGHAT and CDR2 FQNNGV. The CDR3 is made up of 13 amino acids. The CDR3 bases are TGTGCCAGCATGGGACAGATGAACACTGAAGCTTTCTTT. It specifies CASMGQMNTEAFF.

The chain is built from TRBV19 and TRBJ2-2; D possibly corresponds to TRBD1 (6 bases). This CDR3 region has 14 residues. The V end lost 5 bases, the J end lost 1 base, and 8 bases lay between the germline ends. Germline assignment: CDR1 LNHDA and CDR2 SQIVND (reference sequence). CDR3 residues: CASSGQRNTGELFF. CDR3 nucleotide sequence: TGTGCCAGTAGTGGACAGAGGAACACCGGGGAGCTGTTTTTT.

CDR3 sequence (DNA): TGTGCCAGCAGTTTTGACAGGGCAAGTGGCTACACCTTC. It encodes CASSFDRASGYTF. The chain combines TRBV6-5 with TRBJ1-2, with 7 bases aligning to TRBD1. Germline V lookup: CDR1 MNHEY, CDR2 SVGAGI. J gave up 7 bases and V 4 bases, and 6 bases lay outside the gene matches. The CDR3 has 13 residues.

The chain carries TRBV19 and TRBJ1-4, with TRBD1 as a possible D gene (5 bases). There are 14 residues in the CDR3. Trimming removed 3 bases from V and 7 bases from J, with 12 bases in between. Germline CDR1 is LNHDA and CDR2 is SQIVND (reference sequence). The CDR3 nucleotides read TGTGCCAGTAGTATGGGGGGGAGAGGTGAAAAACTGTTTTTT. It specifies CASSMGGRGEKLFF.